This T cell receptor beta chain was captured by sequencing in a study of shared clonotypes between healthy human individuals. Overall study results and limits: Naive subsets usually exceeded memory subsets in estimated richness.

The CDR3 covers 15 residues. Germline V gene data show CDR1 as MDHEN and CDR2 as SYDVKM. V lost 8 bases to trimming and J lost 8 bases; unmatched junction nucleotides: 11. This table comes from immunoSEQ multiplex PCR, and its TCRdb copy is limited to in-frame clones, with some not included. There are roughly 2.2 million clones in the sample; 92% occur only once, and about 0.41% lies in the top ten. A remark on this clone: No antigen is known for it.

The source material was naive CD4+ T cells from PBMCs. The subset here: CD45RA+ positively selected. The receptor was isolated from a man aged 18-30 years in good health. Some clones in this sample may be carry-over from other donors' samples. The chain combines TRBV28 with TRBJ1-3; 11 nucleotides agree with TRBD1. The CDR3 sequence is CASLDRGLDWDTIYF. The CDR3 DNA is TGTGCCAGCCTGGACAGGGGGCTTGATTGGGACACCATATATTTT.